Listed below are T cell receptor beta chains from one sample, sequenced in a study of T-cell memory formation after mild COVID-19. TCRdb recomputed calls from the 5' RACE reads with MiXCR, one row per CDR3 protein. The data contain 400,000 to 550,000 distinct CDR3 sequences, roughly 23% of them singletons. The sample was PBMCs or a T cell subset sorted from them (not recorded which). The receptors come from an adult woman who had mild COVID-19 (a few samples of this study predate the infection). Cell type and time point are not known. Each CDR3 is given with its conserved first and last residue. Fields, in order: V gene, J gene, D gene, clone size, CDR3 protein, CDR3 DNA. D genes are given only for firm matches. For some rows the clone size is stated as once, few or many, or as a class when expanded; others skip it.

V: TRBV20-1
J: TRBJ2-3
D: -
size: -
CDR3: CSARITDTQYF
DNA: TGCAGTGCTAGAATCACAGATACGCAGTATTTT

V: TRBV4-3
J: TRBJ2-2
D: TRBD2
size: few
CDR3: CASTPGLAGSGELFF
DNA: TGCGCCAGCACCCCCGGCCTAGCGGGATCCGGGGAGCTGTTTTTT

V: TRBV12-3/TRBV12-4
J: TRBJ2-1
D: TRBD1
size: few
CDR3: CASRWTGNEQFF
DNA: TGTGCCAGCAGGTGGACAGGCAATGAGCAGTTCTTC

V: TRBV20-1
J: TRBJ1-2
D: TRBD1
size: -
CDR3: CSARETGMGGYTF
DNA: TGCAGTGCTAGAGAGACAGGGATGGGCGGCTACACCTTC

V: TRBV29-1
J: TRBJ2-4
D: TRBD1
size: -
CDR3: CSVGIINRGVGNIQYF
DNA: TGCAGCGTGGGGATCATTAACAGGGGTGTGGGAAACATTCAGTACTTC

V: TRBV20-1
J: TRBJ2-5
D: -
size: -
CDR3: CSARPTSGKETQYF
DNA: TGCAGTGCTAGACCCACATCCGGGAAAGAGACCCAGTACTTC

V: TRBV15
J: TRBJ1-4
D: -
size: -
CDR3: CATSRDRGADEKLFF
DNA: TGTGCCACCAGCAGAGATCGGGGGGCGGATGAAAAACTGTTTTTT

V: TRBV28
J: TRBJ1-1
D: TRBD1
size: -
CDR3: CASSPPTGTGTPFGAFF
DNA: TGTGCCAGCAGTCCCCCCACGGGGACAGGGACCCCCTTTGGGGCTTTCTTT

V: TRBV7-2
J: TRBJ2-1
D: TRBD2
size: few
CDR3: CASSPPSGGYDNEQFF
DNA: TGTGCCAGCAGCCCGCCTAGCGGGGGGTACGACAATGAGCAGTTCTTC

V: TRBV12-3/TRBV12-4
J: TRBJ2-3
D: TRBD1
size: -
CDR3: CASGDSPGLDTQYF
DNA: TGTGCCAGTGGGGACAGCCCGGGGTTAGATACGCAGTATTTT

V: TRBV20-1
J: TRBJ2-3
D: -
size: -
CDR3: CSVSEPGTDTQYF
DNA: TGCAGTGTTTCTGAACCTGGCACAGATACGCAGTATTTT

V: TRBV2
J: TRBJ2-1
D: -
size: -
CDR3: CASSEGSLLIEQFF
DNA: TGTGCCAGCAGTGAAGGAAGTCTGCTTATTGAGCAGTTCTTC

V: TRBV5-1
J: TRBJ1-2
D: -
size: few
CDR3: CASSILGTREGYTF
DNA: TGCGCCAGCAGCATACTCGGGACAAGAGAAGGCTACACCTTC

V: TRBV7-3
J: TRBJ2-1
D: -
size: -
CDR3: CASSLFPDGNEQFF
DNA: TGTGCCAGCAGCTTATTTCCGGATGGGAATGAGCAGTTCTTC

V: TRBV7-9
J: TRBJ2-3
D: -
size: -
CDR3: CASSRADSYTDTQYF
DNA: TGTGCCAGCAGCCGAGCGGACAGTTACACAGATACGCAGTATTTT

V: TRBV5-6
J: TRBJ2-1
D: TRBD1
size: -
CDR3: CASSLSPGTVYNEQFF
DNA: TGTGCCAGCAGCTTGAGTCCAGGGACAGTCTACAATGAGCAGTTCTTC

V: TRBV20-1
J: TRBJ2-1
D: TRBD1
size: once
CDR3: CSAPGQGKDEQFF
DNA: TGCAGTGCCCCGGGACAGGGGAAAGATGAGCAGTTCTTC

V: TRBV5-1
J: TRBJ1-6
D: TRBD1
size: many
CDR3: CASSRDRDSPLHF
DNA: TGCGCCAGCAGCCGGGACAGGGATTCACCCCTCCACTTT

V: TRBV27
J: TRBJ2-5
D: -
size: -
CDR3: CASSFTRTVLETQYF
DNA: TGTGCCAGCAGTTTCACGAGGACCGTGCTGGAGACCCAGTACTTC

V: TRBV3-1
J: TRBJ1-5
D: -
size: -
CDR3: CASSGAGSSSQHF
DNA: TGTGCCAGCAGCGGGGCAGGGTCCTCCTCACAGCATTTT

V: TRBV20-1
J: TRBJ2-7
D: -
size: -
CDR3: CSARGAQVSYEQYF
DNA: TGCAGTGCTAGAGGGGCCCAAGTCTCCTACGAGCAGTACTTC

V: TRBV20-1
J: TRBJ2-1
D: TRBD2
size: few
CDR3: CSAVGLAGTNEQFF
DNA: TGCAGTGCGGTGGGACTAGCGGGCACCAATGAGCAGTTCTTC

V: TRBV30
J: TRBJ2-3
D: TRBD2
size: few
CDR3: CAWSGSLRGGQPDTQYF
DNA: TGTGCCTGGAGTGGCTCCTTGCGGGGGGGCCAGCCAGATACGCAGTATTTT

V: TRBV9
J: TRBJ2-7
D: -
size: -
CDR3: CASSVGGISSYEQYF
DNA: TGTGCCAGCAGCGTAGGGGGGATTTCCTCCTACGAGCAGTACTTC

V: TRBV6-5
J: TRBJ1-6
D: -
size: -
CDR3: CASSYTRTENSRLHF
DNA: TGTGCCAGCAGTTACACGAGGACAGAGAATTCAAGACTCCACTTT

V: TRBV19
J: TRBJ2-1
D: -
size: many
CDR3: CASTRDSSYNEQFF
DNA: TGTGCCAGTACTCGGGATAGCTCCTACAATGAGCAGTTCTTC

V: TRBV5-1
J: TRBJ1-2
D: -
size: few
CDR3: CASSGSRDIQGYTF
DNA: TGCGCCAGCAGCGGGAGCCGGGACATCCAAGGCTACACCTTC

V: TRBV7-2
J: TRBJ1-6
D: -
size: few
CDR3: CASSLTENNSPLHF
DNA: TGTGCCAGCAGCTTGACAGAGAATAATTCACCCCTCCACTTT

V: TRBV7-9
J: TRBJ1-2
D: TRBD1
size: -
CDR3: CASSIGQGGGYTF
DNA: TGTGCCAGCAGTATCGGACAGGGGGGAGGCTACACCTTC

V: TRBV5-5
J: TRBJ1-1
D: -
size: -
CDR3: CASSPAGSTEAFF
DNA: TGTGCCAGCAGTCCCGCAGGGAGCACTGAAGCTTTCTTT

V: TRBV5-6
J: TRBJ1-6
D: -
size: -
CDR3: CASSPAGSSAPLHF
DNA: TGTGCCAGCAGCCCGGCCGGTTCGAGTGCACCCCTCCACTTT

V: TRBV12-3/TRBV12-4
J: TRBJ2-1
D: TRBD2
size: few
CDR3: CASSPGLAAGDEQFF
DNA: TGTGCCAGCAGTCCGGGACTAGCGGCGGGGGATGAGCAGTTCTTC

V: TRBV18
J: TRBJ2-7
D: -
size: -
CDR3: CASSPLGRSEQYF
DNA: TGTGCCAGCTCACCACTCGGCAGGTCCGAGCAGTACTTC

V: TRBV20-1
J: TRBJ2-1
D: -
size: -
CDR3: CSAPRDPVVNEQFF
DNA: TGCAGTGCTCCCCGGGACCCGGTTGTGAATGAGCAGTTCTTC

V: TRBV19
J: TRBJ2-7
D: -
size: few
CDR3: CASGGDRTYEQYF
DNA: TGTGCCAGTGGGGGCGACAGGACCTACGAGCAGTACTTC

V: TRBV2
J: TRBJ2-3
D: TRBD2
size: few
CDR3: CASSEAIAGAATDTQYF
DNA: TGTGCCAGCAGTGAAGCGATAGCGGGGGCGGCCACAGATACGCAGTATTTT

V: TRBV12-3/TRBV12-4
J: TRBJ1-1
D: -
size: few
CDR3: CASSNPMNTEAFF
DNA: TGTGCCAGCAGTAACCCCATGAACACTGAAGCTTTCTTT

V: TRBV3-1
J: TRBJ1-5
D: -
size: -
CDR3: CASSQAGTRGSQPQHF
DNA: TGTGCCAGCAGCCAGGCAGGGACTCGGGGCAGTCAGCCCCAGCATTTT

V: TRBV11-3
J: TRBJ2-5
D: -
size: -
CDR3: CASSFGWGETQYF
DNA: TGTGCCAGCAGCTTCGGCTGGGGGGAGACCCAGTACTTC

V: TRBV3-1
J: TRBJ2-3
D: TRBD2
size: few
CDR3: CASSTGLDTDTQYF
DNA: TGTGCCAGCAGCACCGGACTAGACACAGATACGCAGTATTTT

V: TRBV5-1
J: TRBJ1-2
D: -
size: -
CDR3: CASSFQGRSNYGYTF
DNA: TGCGCCAGCAGCTTCCAGGGCCGGTCTAACTATGGCTACACCTTC

V: TRBV29-1
J: TRBJ1-2
D: TRBD1
size: -
CDR3: CTGQGMRGYTF
DNA: TGCACCGGACAGGGGATGCGGGGCTACACCTTC

V: TRBV14
J: TRBJ2-3
D: -
size: -
CDR3: CASSQDRGLLSTDTQYF
DNA: TGTGCCAGCAGCCAAGATCGAGGACTGCTTAGCACAGATACGCAGTATTTT

V: TRBV20-1
J: TRBJ2-7
D: TRBD1
size: -
CDR3: CSAPLGGTGPYEQYF
DNA: TGCAGTGCGCCGCTTGGGGGGACAGGGCCCTACGAGCAGTACTTC

V: TRBV6-2/TRBV6-3
J: TRBJ1-2
D: -
size: few
CDR3: CASSWDGGRGYTF
DNA: TGTGCCAGCTCGTGGGATGGGGGTCGAGGCTACACCTTC

V: TRBV4-1
J: TRBJ1-5
D: -
size: -
CDR3: CASSQSGAINQPQHF
DNA: TGCGCCAGCAGCCAATCCGGGGCTATCAATCAGCCCCAGCATTTT

V: TRBV24-1
J: TRBJ2-2
D: -
size: few
CDR3: CATRDHRPTLNTGELFF
DNA: TGTGCCACCAGGGACCACCGGCCGACTCTTAACACCGGGGAGCTGTTTTTT

V: TRBV5-1
J: TRBJ2-1
D: TRBD2
size: few
CDR3: CASSGGKSYNEQFF
DNA: TGCGCCAGTAGCGGGGGTAAATCCTACAATGAGCAGTTCTTC